This T cell receptor (beta chain) originates from a study of T-cell memory formation after mild COVID-19. Amplification by 5'RACE using constant-segment primers produced TCR alpha and TCR beta cDNA libraries that carried sample barcodes and UMIs. A single record per CDR3 protein comes from TCRdb applying MiXCR to the 5' RACE reads. The data show approximately 570,000 distinct CDR3 sequences, with about a sixth seen just once and around 13% held by the top ten. Study findings and constraints: Confirmation of SARS-CoV-2 specificity was lacking for second-wave clones peaking day 37.

About this clonotype: Its antigen is still unknown.

This CDR3 region has 15 residues. V dropped 1 base and J dropped 6; count of bases not matched to a gene: 5. The germline V gene encodes CDR1 SGHTA and CDR2 FQGNSA. The rearrangement joins TRBV7-2 to TRBJ2-7; 11 nucleotides line up with TRBD2. The sample was PBMCs or a T cell subset sorted from them (not recorded which). This TCR was recovered from an adult woman who had mild COVID-19 (a few samples of this study predate the infection). Cell type and time point are not known. The CDR3 loop is CASSLDLAGGLEQYF. CDR3 coding DNA: TGTGCCAGCAGCTTAGACTTAGCGGGAGGGCTCGAGCAGTACTTC.